What follows are 28 T cell receptor beta chains derived from one specimen sequenced in a study of T-cell reconstitution after alpha-beta-depleted transplantation in children. A library of TCRbeta sequences, prepared with unique molecular identifiers, was generated. From the PCR reads, TCRdb called clonotypes with MiXCR, one entry per CDR3 protein. The table lists about 830,000 distinct CDR3 sequences, 16% of them singletons. Specimen: PBMCs, mostly from graft donor cells, collected 360 days after TCRalphabeta/CD19-depleted stem cell transplant. The receptor source for this set is a male patient younger than 18 who had a stem cell transplant for acute lymphoblastic leukemia, so the T cells may come from the graft donor.

This clonotype was seen a handful of times. The chain links TRBV9 to TRBJ2-6, with D uncertain. V dropped 0 bases and J dropped 1 base, with 5 bases sitting between them. The length of the CDR3 is 15 residues. CDR1 is SGDLS and CDR2 is YYNGEE in the germline V gene. CDR3 DNA: TGTGCCAGCAGCGTAGCCCCATCTGGGGCCAACGTCCTGACTTTC. It codes for CASSVAPSGANVLTF. Using reference TRBV9 and TRBJ2-6 for the parts outside the CDR3, the full variable domain is DSGVTQTPKHLITATGQRVTLRCSPRSGDLSVYWYQQSLDQGLQFLIQYYNGEERAKGNILERFSAQQFPDLHSELNLSSLELGDSALYFCASSVAPSGANVLTFGAGSRLTVL.

This clonotype has only a few counts. The J gene is TRBJ2-1, the V gene TRBV18; D perhaps matches TRBD2 (6 bases). CDR1 and CDR2 (germline): KGHSH, LQKENI. V was trimmed by 0 bases and J by 3 bases, leaving 18 bases between them. This CDR3 comprises 18 residues. The CDR3 sequence is CASSPPNTGRNGYNEQFF. CDR3 DNA sequence: TGTGCCAGCTCACCACCGAATACCGGGAGAAATGGCTACAATGAGCAGTTCTTC.

The V and J genes are TRBV24-1 and TRBJ2-3; 10 nucleotides agree with TRBD2. The CDR3 is 17 residues long. Germline V lookup: CDR1 KGHDR, CDR2 SFDVKD. V trimming: 5 bases; J trimming: 1 base; junction bases outside the gene matches: 8. The CDR3 DNA follows: TGTGCCACCAGTGCAACGGGACTAGCGTTGGGCACAGATACGCAGTATTTT. Amino acid sequence: CATSATGLALGTDTQYF.

The J gene is TRBJ1-5, the V gene TRBV12-3 or TRBV12-4; D ambiguous. V was shortened by 3 bases and J by 7 bases, with 13 bases between the two germline ends. The CDR3 loop spans 14 amino acids. In nucleotides, the CDR3 is TGTGCCAGCAGTTTTGGGGTTGTTAGCCAGCCCCAGCATTTT. Translating gives CASSFGVVSQPQHF.

This clonotype was seen only a few times. The chain recombines TRBV10-3 with TRBJ2-7; TRBD1 aligns across 9 bases. In germline, CDR1 is ENHRY, CDR2 SYGVKD. The V gene end was trimmed by 3 bases and the J gene end by 2 bases; junction bases not matched to a gene: 5. The CDR3 extends over 15 amino acids. CDR3 residues: CAISEPGQGTYEQYF. CDR3 DNA: TGTGCCATCAGTGAACCGGGACAGGGCACCTACGAGCAGTACTTC.

This clonotype appeared a few times. This chain joins TRBV27 and TRBJ2-2; D is uncertain. The germline gives CDR1 MNHEY, CDR2 SMNVEV (reference sequence). The CDR3 length is 15 residues. Trimming left V 2 bases short and J 6 bases short, with 13 bases between. CDR3 loop: CASSLRAVLPGELFF. CDR3 in DNA: TGTGCCAGCAGTTTACGGGCAGTTTTACCCGGGGAGCTGTTTTTT.

At least ten counts were recorded for this clonotype. The CDR3 bases are TGCAGCGTTGTTTTGTGGGACAGACGCACAGATACGCAGTATTTT. The encoded protein is CSVVLWDRRTDTQYF. The chain is built from TRBV29-1 and TRBJ2-3; 7 bases agree with TRBD1. Germline CDR1 and CDR2: SQVTM and ANQGSEA. The CDR3 covers 15 residues. J lost 1 base, V lost 4 bases, and 8 bases had no gene match.

The chain joins TRBV5-1 to TRBJ1-3; no reliable D call. The CDR3 extends over 19 amino acids. Trimming took off 0 bases at V and 0 bases at J, with 19 bases between the two ends. Looked up from germline, CDR1 is SGHRS and CDR2 is YFSETQ. The DNA of the CDR3 is TGCGCCAGCAGCTTGGCCTACAGCGGCGGGGTCCACTCTGGAAACACCATATATTTT. Encoded protein: CASSLAYSGGVHSGNTIYF.

V and J are TRBV4-1 and TRBJ2-2, with TRBD2 matching over 12 bases. J lost 5 bases, V lost 1 base, and 5 bases had no gene match. The V gene's germline CDR1 is MGHRA and CDR2 YSYEKL. The CDR3 extends over 17 amino acids. The CDR3 bases are TGCGCCAGCAGCCAAGTTTGGCTAGCGGGAGGGACCGGGGAGCTGTTTTTT. Its protein is CASSQVWLAGGTGELFF.

For the CDR3, the DNA is TGTGCCAGCAGCGTAGTTGAGGGAAAGGCTGAGCAGTTCTTC. Protein product: CASSVVEGKAEQFF. The chain joins TRBV9 to TRBJ2-1; D possibly corresponds to TRBD2 (5 bases). V lost 0 bases to trimming and J lost 9 bases, with 13 bases between them. Germline CDR1 and CDR2: SGDLS and YYNGEE. This CDR3 is built from 14 residues.

The table lists this clonotype with many counts. CDR3 DNA: TGTGCCAGCAGTGAAGGGTGGAACACTGAAGCTTTCTTT. It codes for CASSEGWNTEAFF. The rearrangement links TRBV6-1 to TRBJ1-1; no firm D call. Germline lookup yields CDR1 MNHNS and CDR2 SASEGT. The CDR3 totals 13 residues. V was trimmed by 1 base and J by 1 base, leaving 4 bases between them.

As for this clonotype: One junction end does not reproduce the germline sequence, and a read error may be involved. The rearrangement uses TRBV12-3 or TRBV12-4 and TRBJ2-1; maybe TRBD1 (6 bases). CDR3 length: 16 residues. The CDR3 reads CASSSSRGGGNNDQFF. The CDR3 coding sequence is TGTGCCAGCAGTTCCTCTCGTGGGGGCGGTAACAATGATCAGTTCTTC.

In its sample, this clonotype was seen many times. The genes are TRBV11-2 and TRBJ1-6; unclear D gene. Germline V gene sequence: CDR1 SGHAT, CDR2 FQNNGV. Between the trimmed V and J ends, which lost 6 bases and 7 bases, there was a span of 10 bases. The CDR3 has 13 residues. The CDR3 reads CASSFGRNSPLHF. CDR3 sequence (DNA): TGTGCCAGCAGTTTTGGACGGAATTCACCCCTCCACTTT. Looking up the rest from reference TRBV11-2 and TRBJ1-6 gives the full variable domain: EAGVAQSPRYKIIEKRQSVAFWCNPISGHATLYWYQQILGQGPKLLIQFQNNGVVDDSQLPKDRFSAERLKGVDSTLKIQPAKLEDSAVYLCASSFGRNSPLHFGNGTRLTVT.

This clonotype was seen many times. The chain uses TRBV27 and TRBJ2-1; D is possibly TRBD2 (6 bases). The germline V and J ends were trimmed by 2 bases and 7 bases, with 9 bases remaining between them. CDR3 size: 13 residues. Per the germline V gene, CDR1 is MNHEY and CDR2 is SMNVEV (reference sequence). In DNA, the CDR3 is TGTGCCAGCAGTTTAGGAGGGCCGAATGAGCAGTTCTTC. Translated, it gives CASSLGGPNEQFF.

This chain connects TRBV4-2 to TRBJ1-1; no reliable D call. There are 15 residues in the CDR3. Germline V gene sequence: CDR1 LGHNA, CDR2 YNFKEQ. The V end lost 1 base, the J end lost 1 base, and 10 bases lay between the germline ends. In DNA form, the CDR3 reads TGTGCCAGCAGCCAAGCTTCGGCAGCGAACACTGAAGCTTTCTTT. It translates to CASSQASAANTEAFF.

This clonotype turned up a few times. The chain is built from TRBV9 and TRBJ2-3; no clear D. CDR1 is SGDLS and CDR2 is YYNGEE in the germline V gene. The CDR3 spans 15 residues. V was cut by 4 bases and J by 4 bases, with 16 bases left in between. CDR3 coding DNA: TGTGCCAGCAGCCCGTGGGTCCGCCTTTCAGATACGCAGTATTTT. Residues: CASSPWVRLSDTQYF. Based on the CDR3 plus reference TRBV9 and TRBJ2-3, the full variable domain is DSGVTQTPKHLITATGQRVTLRCSPRSGDLSVYWYQQSLDQGLQFLIQYYNGEERAKGNILERFSAQQFPDLHSELNLSSLELGDSALYFCASSPWVRLSDTQYFGPGTRLTVL.

This clonotype has only a few counts. V usage is TRBV7-9 and J usage is TRBJ2-7; 7 bases line up with TRBD2. J was trimmed by 4 bases and V by 4 bases; bases with no gene match: 7. Germline loops: CDR1 SEHNR, CDR2 FQNEAQ (reference sequence). This CDR3 region has 14 residues. CDR3 DNA: TGTGCCAGCAGCTGGCGGGAGAAGTCGTACGAGCAGTACTTC. Translating gives CASSWREKSYEQYF.

The chain has TRBV20-1 and TRBJ2-5; the match to TRBD2 covers 13 bases. The V segment lost 0 bases and the J segment 4 bases; nucleotides outside the gene matches: 2. CDR1 and CDR2 (germline): DFQATT, SNEGSKA (reference sequence). This CDR3 is built from 15 residues. The DNA of the CDR3 is TGCAGTGCTAGAGATGGGACTAGCGGGATAGAGACCCAGTACTTC. Its protein is CSARDGTSGIETQYF.

V is TRBV4-1 and J is TRBJ2-7; perhaps TRBD1 as D (5 bases). Trimming left V 1 base short and J 2 bases short, with 12 bases between. CDR1 MGHRA and CDR2 YSYEKL come from the germline V gene. The CDR3 spans 15 residues. The CDR3 loop is CASSQGAGITYEQYF. The CDR3 DNA sequence: TGCGCCAGCAGCCAAGGGGCAGGGATAACCTACGAGCAGTACTTC.

There are a few counts of this clonotype. The chain uses TRBV24-1 and TRBJ1-2; perhaps TRBD1 as D (6 bases). Between the trimmed V and J ends, which lost 3 bases and 1 base, there was a span of 11 bases. The CDR3 extends over 15 amino acids. The germline V gene encodes CDR1 KGHDR and CDR2 SFDVKD. The CDR3 loop reads CATSDAGVNNYGYTF. In DNA form, the CDR3 reads TGTGCCACCAGTGATGCAGGGGTGAATAACTATGGCTACACCTTC.

The CDR3 sequence: CASSQGGVGEQFF. The CDR3 DNA sequence: TGTGCCAGCAGTCAAGGGGGAGTGGGAGAGCAGTTCTTC. The V and J genes are TRBV12-3 or TRBV12-4 and TRBJ2-1, with D perhaps matching TRBD1 (6 bases). The CDR3 contains 13 residues. Trimming removed 5 bases at V and 10 bases at J, with 15 bases between.

The CDR3 DNA reads TGTGCCAGCAGCTTGACAAGGGTCCCCACAGATACGCAGTATTTT. Encoded protein: CASSLTRVPTDTQYF. The chain has TRBV7-6 and TRBJ2-3; D unresolved. The germline CDR1 and CDR2 sequences are SGHVS and FNYEAQ. Between the trimmed V and J ends, which lost 3 bases and 2 bases, there was a span of 12 bases. This CDR3 contains 15 residues.

This clonotype was seen repeatedly, ten times or more. The chain carries TRBV12-3 or TRBV12-4 and TRBJ2-1; 7 nucleotides align to TRBD1. The CDR3 covers 13 residues. Unmatched junction bases numbered 7, after V lost 6 bases and J lost 8 bases. As DNA, the CDR3 is TGTGCCAGCAGCGGGGACAGATGGGATGAGCAGTTCTTC. This codes for CASSGDRWDEQFF.

The chain links TRBV12-3 or TRBV12-4 to TRBJ2-7; 8 positions agree with TRBD2. Trimming removed 7 bases from V and 2 bases from J; junction bases left unmatched: 7. The CDR3 contains 14 residues. This chain's CDR3 is CASNSGSLAYEQYF. CDR3 bases: TGTGCCAGCAACAGCGGGAGTCTTGCCTACGAGCAGTACTTC.

This clonotype has at least ten counts. The gene calls are TRBV4-1 and TRBJ1-2; 11 nucleotides line up with TRBD1. The CDR3 loop spans 14 amino acids. V shed 4 bases and J 5 bases; nucleotides not matched to a gene: 3. Germline CDR1 reads MGHRA; CDR2 reads YSYEKL. The CDR3 here is CASSPGDRGYGYTF. The DNA of the CDR3 is TGCGCCAGCAGCCCAGGGGACAGGGGGTATGGCTACACCTTC.

The V call is TRBV11-3, the J call TRBJ1-1; D not resolved. CDR1 and CDR2 from the germline V gene are SGHNT and YENEEA. V gave up 0 bases and J gave up 3 bases, with 5 bases separating them. The CDR3 consists of 13 residues. CDR3 in DNA: TGTGCCAGCAGCTTAGAGGCGCACACTGAAGCTTTCTTT. Translating gives CASSLEAHTEAFF.

The chain is built from TRBV12-3 or TRBV12-4 and TRBJ2-2, with unresolved D. The CDR3 spans 13 residues. Trimming pared 3 bases from V and 7 bases from J, leaving 9 bases between. This CDR3 is CASSFGQLGELFF. CDR3 nucleotides: TGTGCCAGCAGTTTCGGGCAGCTCGGGGAGCTGTTTTTT.

CDR3 nucleotides: TGTGCCACCAGTGATTTCCCGCAGCGCCGCTCCTACAATGAGCAGTTCTTC. Protein sequence: CATSDFPQRRSYNEQFF. The V call is TRBV24-1, the J call TRBJ2-1; no definite D call. Trimming shortened V by 1 base and J by 0 bases, and 12 bases separated the two germline ends. Germline V gene data show CDR1 as KGHDR and CDR2 as SFDVKD. This CDR3 is 17 amino acids long.